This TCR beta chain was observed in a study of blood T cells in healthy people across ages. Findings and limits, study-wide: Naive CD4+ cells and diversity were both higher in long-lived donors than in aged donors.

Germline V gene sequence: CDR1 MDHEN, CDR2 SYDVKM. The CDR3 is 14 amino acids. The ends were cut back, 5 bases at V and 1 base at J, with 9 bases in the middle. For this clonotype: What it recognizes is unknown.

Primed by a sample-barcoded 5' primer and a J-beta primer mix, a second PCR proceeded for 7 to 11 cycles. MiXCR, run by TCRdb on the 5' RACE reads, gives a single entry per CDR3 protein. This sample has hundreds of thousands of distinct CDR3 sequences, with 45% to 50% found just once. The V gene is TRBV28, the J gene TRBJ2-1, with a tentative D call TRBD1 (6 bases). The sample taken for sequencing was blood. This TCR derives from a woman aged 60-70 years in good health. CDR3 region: CASSTGQSYNEQFF. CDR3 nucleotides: TGTGCCAGCAGTACGGGACAATCCTACAATGAGCAGTTCTTC. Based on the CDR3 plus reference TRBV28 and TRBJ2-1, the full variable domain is DVKVTQSSRYLVKRTGEKVFLECVQDMDHENMFWYRQDPGLGLRLIYFSYDVKMKEKGDIPEGYSVSREKKERFSLILESASTNQTSMYLCASSTGQSYNEQFFGPGTRLTVL.